One sample yielded the 9 T cell receptor beta chains listed below, sequenced in a study of cytomegalovirus exposure and HLA in healthy donors. Here immunoSEQ multiplex PCR was the method, and the copy in TCRdb shows in-frame clones only, minus some. The repertoire holds 150,000 to 200,000 clones, with around 85% as singletons. Sequencing was done on a sample of PBMCs. These receptors were obtained from a man between 25 and 39 years old in good health and CMV-seropositive.

The chain joins TRBV27 to TRBJ1-6, with D perhaps matching TRBD1 (5 bases). V was trimmed by 6 bases and J by 10 bases, leaving 19 bases between them. CDR1 and CDR2 from the germline V gene are MNHEY and SMNVEV (reference sequence). This CDR3 is built from 15 residues. CDR3 DNA sequence: TGTGCCAGCAGCCTCCTAGGACACTTTCAGTCACCCCTCCACTTT. This gives the protein CASSLLGHFQSPLHF.

Comments on this clone: At one of its ends the junction is not consistent with the germline gene, which may arise from a read error. This chain links TRBV11-3 with TRBJ1-1; D gene unclear. Germline-derived CDR1 and CDR2 are SGHNT and YENEEA. The CDR3 consists of 13 residues. CDR3: CASNLQSNTEAFF. DNA for the CDR3: TGTGCCAGCAACTTACAATCGAACACTGAAGCTTTCTTT.

The chain carries TRBV7-2 and TRBJ1-2; D possibly corresponds to TRBD1 (5 bases). CDR3 length: 13 residues. The V and J ends lost 5 bases and 2 bases respectively, with 9 bases between them. The V gene's germline CDR1 is SGHTA and CDR2 FQGNSA. The CDR3 DNA sequence: TGTGCCAGCAGCCGGGACTCAAACTATGGCTACACCTTC. This gives the protein CASSRDSNYGYTF.

This sequence joins TRBV7-9 and TRBJ2-1; TRBD2 matches 7 bases. Looked up from germline, CDR1 is SEHNR and CDR2 is FQNEAQ (reference sequence). The CDR3 is 13 residues long. V lost 4 bases and J lost 5; bases outside the gene matches: 2. CDR3 in DNA: TGTGCCAGCAGCTCGCTAGCGGACAATGAGCAGTTCTTC. Translating gives CASSSLADNEQFF.

This clone was seen more than once but under ten times. The V call is TRBV6-5, the J call TRBJ2-5; D call uncertain. From germline, CDR1 is MNHEY and CDR2 SVGAGI. Trimming shortened V by 3 bases and J by 5 bases, and 10 bases separated the two germline ends. CDR3 size: 13 residues. Here the CDR3 DNA reads TGTGCCAGCAGTTATAGTGAGGAGGAGACCCAGTACTTC. It is translated as CASSYSEEETQYF.

The CDR3 loop is CAISGGAGNEQFF. The CDR3 DNA reads as TGTGCCATTTCCGGGGGGGCCGGGAATGAGCAGTTCTTC. The chain recombines TRBV7-6 with TRBJ2-1; 8 bases map to TRBD2. CDR1 and CDR2 (germline): SGHVS, FNYEAQ. V lost 10 bases and J lost 7; bases outside the gene matches: 9. CDR3 length: 13 amino acids.

The V and J genes are TRBV4-3 and TRBJ2-2, with 10 bases matching TRBD1. Trimming took 6 bases from V and 3 from J; bases not matched to a gene: 4. The CDR3 totals 15 residues. Per germline, CDR1 LGHNA and CDR2 YSLEER. The CDR3 loop is CASSRTGGYTGELFF. CDR3 coding DNA: TGCGCCAGCAGTCGGACAGGGGGTTACACCGGGGAGCTGTTTTTT.

V is TRBV7-9 and J is TRBJ2-1; D might be TRBD2 (5 bases). Germline assignment: CDR1 SEHNR and CDR2 FQNEAQ (reference sequence). There are 14 residues in the CDR3. The V end was cut by 5 bases, the J end by 1 base, with 9 bases between. The DNA of the CDR3 is TGTGCCAGCAGCCGTACGGGGTCCTACAATGAGCAGTTCTTC. Its translation: CASSRTGSYNEQFF.

This chain links TRBV4-3 with TRBJ2-3, with D perhaps TRBD2 (6 bases). Trimming removed 1 base from V and 4 bases from J, with 18 bases in between. The CDR3 contains 17 residues. Germline CDR1 reads LGHNA; CDR2 reads YSLEER. In DNA, the CDR3 is TGCGCCAGCAGCCAAGCAAGGCCCACCGGGACTGCAGATACGCAGTATTTT. This sequence encodes CASSQARPTGTADTQYF.